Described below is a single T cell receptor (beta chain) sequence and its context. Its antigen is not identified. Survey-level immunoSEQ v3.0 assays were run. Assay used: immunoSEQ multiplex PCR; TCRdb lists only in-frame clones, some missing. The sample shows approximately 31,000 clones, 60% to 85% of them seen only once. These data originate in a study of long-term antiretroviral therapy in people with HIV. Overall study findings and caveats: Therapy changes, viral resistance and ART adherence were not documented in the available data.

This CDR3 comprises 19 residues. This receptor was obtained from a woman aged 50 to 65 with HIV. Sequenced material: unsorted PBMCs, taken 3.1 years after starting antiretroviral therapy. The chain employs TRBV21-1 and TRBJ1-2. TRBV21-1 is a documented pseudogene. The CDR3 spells CASSKPRTSYGVGCYGYTF. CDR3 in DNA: TGTGCCAGCAGCAAGCCCAGGACCTCTTACGGCGTGGGGTGCTATGGCTACACCTTC.